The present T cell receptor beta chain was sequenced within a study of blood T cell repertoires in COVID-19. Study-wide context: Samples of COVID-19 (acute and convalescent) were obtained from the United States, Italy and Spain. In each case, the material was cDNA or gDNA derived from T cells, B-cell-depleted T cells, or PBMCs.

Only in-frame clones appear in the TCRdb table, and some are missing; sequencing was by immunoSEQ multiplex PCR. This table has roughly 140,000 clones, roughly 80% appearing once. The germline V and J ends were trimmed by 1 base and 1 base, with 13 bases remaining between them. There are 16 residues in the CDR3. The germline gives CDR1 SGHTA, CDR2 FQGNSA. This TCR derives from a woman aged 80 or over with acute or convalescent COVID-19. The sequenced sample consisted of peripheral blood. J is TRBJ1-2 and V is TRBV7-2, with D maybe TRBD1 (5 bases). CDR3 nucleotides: TGTGCCAGCAGCTTAGGGGGCTACGGTGATAACTATGGCTACACCTTC. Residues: CASSLGGYGDNYGYTF.